These T cell receptor beta chains were read from a single sample in a study of monozygotic twins with inflammatory bowel disease. Each CDR3 protein gets one entry in TCRdb, which reprocessed the 5' RACE reads and gives no DNA. The clone table shows fewer than 150,000 distinct CDR3 sequences, with the ten largest holding 2.4%. Sequenced: blood. All receptors derive from a human donor with ulcerative colitis or Crohn's disease, or a healthy co-twin of an affected twin (not recorded which). Both conserved end residues are part of each CDR3. Fields, in order: J gene, V gene, CDR3 protein.

J gene: TRBJ2-2
V gene: TRBV6-5
CDR3 protein: CASSYSAGGNTGELFF

J gene: TRBJ1-1
V gene: TRBV28
CDR3 protein: CASSPAAPPGQPHTEAFF

J gene: TRBJ2-1
V gene: TRBV18
CDR3 protein: CASSPSGGGLYNEQFF

J gene: TRBJ2-1
V gene: TRBV5-1
CDR3 protein: CASSLTWSSYNEQFF

J gene: TRBJ2-5
V gene: TRBV5-5
CDR3 protein: CASSLARTGGGKTQYF

J gene: TRBJ1-4
V gene: TRBV20-1
CDR3 protein: CSAREGMGEKLFF

J gene: TRBJ1-2
V gene: TRBV6-1
CDR3 protein: CASSEADAGTGVWATF

J gene: TRBJ2-1
V gene: TRBV6-2/TRBV6-3
CDR3 protein: CASSSPGRGNEQFF

J gene: TRBJ1-1
V gene: TRBV5-1
CDR3 protein: CASSGGTGLRTTEAFF

J gene: TRBJ2-7
V gene: TRBV20-1
CDR3 protein: CSARDPGQIYEQYF

J gene: TRBJ2-6
V gene: TRBV18
CDR3 protein: CASSQSAGLAGANVLTF

J gene: TRBJ2-1
V gene: TRBV7-9
CDR3 protein: CASSFSPGSVGFF

J gene: TRBJ1-1
V gene: TRBV6-5
CDR3 protein: CASSYFEGARTEAFF

J gene: TRBJ1-1
V gene: TRBV5-1
CDR3 protein: CASSPGPLGSTEAFF

J gene: TRBJ2-7
V gene: TRBV10-3
CDR3 protein: CAIRGVGQSYEQYF

J gene: TRBJ2-1
V gene: TRBV20-1
CDR3 protein: CSAGTSGGRFKQFF

J gene: TRBJ1-4
V gene: TRBV28
CDR3 protein: CASSSQGAPLDEKLFF

J gene: TRBJ1-2
V gene: TRBV20-1
CDR3 protein: CSASAPGTGVSRNYGYTF

J gene: TRBJ2-5
V gene: TRBV6-2/TRBV6-3
CDR3 protein: CASSYLGTVQETQYF

J gene: TRBJ2-1
V gene: TRBV5-1
CDR3 protein: CASSLRWGTNEQFF

J gene: TRBJ2-1
V gene: TRBV19
CDR3 protein: CASSISAGGSNEQFF

J gene: TRBJ2-3
V gene: TRBV20-1
CDR3 protein: CSASGGTGGPVDTQYF

J gene: TRBJ2-7
V gene: TRBV5-4
CDR3 protein: CASSRGPGLSYF

J gene: TRBJ2-7
V gene: TRBV7-2
CDR3 protein: CASSLSMIYEQYF

J gene: TRBJ2-7
V gene: TRBV27
CDR3 protein: CASSSIMGMAYEQYF

J gene: TRBJ2-3
V gene: TRBV5-1
CDR3 protein: CASHTGHTSTDTQYF

J gene: TRBJ1-5
V gene: TRBV7-9
CDR3 protein: CASTGTGGFGNQPQHF

J gene: TRBJ1-2
V gene: TRBV6-2/TRBV6-3
CDR3 protein: CASSHRTRLDGYTF

J gene: TRBJ2-7
V gene: TRBV12-3/TRBV12-4
CDR3 protein: CASRGNSYEQYF

J gene: TRBJ2-5
V gene: TRBV20-1
CDR3 protein: CSARGSSGAGETQYF

J gene: TRBJ1-1
V gene: TRBV5-1
CDR3 protein: CASSLALSSGNTEAFF

J gene: TRBJ1-5
V gene: TRBV28
CDR3 protein: CASSAAQGDQPQHF

J gene: TRBJ2-4
V gene: TRBV5-4
CDR3 protein: CASSFGILAKNIQYF

J gene: TRBJ1-4
V gene: TRBV6-2/TRBV6-3
CDR3 protein: CASSYGGRATNEKLFF

J gene: TRBJ2-7
V gene: TRBV11-2
CDR3 protein: CASSAAWEGGTYEQYF

J gene: TRBJ2-7
V gene: TRBV20-1
CDR3 protein: CSANRDSNYEQYF

J gene: TRBJ1-2
V gene: TRBV12-3/TRBV12-4
CDR3 protein: CASSSLSGTGAYGYTF

J gene: TRBJ2-5
V gene: TRBV18
CDR3 protein: CASSPPLQTEGTQYF

J gene: TRBJ2-1
V gene: TRBV19
CDR3 protein: CASSTQSRVEQFF

J gene: TRBJ1-1
V gene: TRBV5-1
CDR3 protein: CASSSMGGQGYTEAFF

J gene: TRBJ1-1
V gene: TRBV6-2/TRBV6-3
CDR3 protein: CASSGAGGKNTEAFF

J gene: TRBJ2-7
V gene: TRBV20-1
CDR3 protein: CSAEPFRAGDDEQCF

J gene: TRBJ2-4
V gene: TRBV29-1
CDR3 protein: CSVEGHLKNMQYF

J gene: TRBJ1-5
V gene: TRBV30
CDR3 protein: CACAGGGSQPQHF

J gene: TRBJ1-5
V gene: TRBV9
CDR3 protein: CASSVSWGQPQHF